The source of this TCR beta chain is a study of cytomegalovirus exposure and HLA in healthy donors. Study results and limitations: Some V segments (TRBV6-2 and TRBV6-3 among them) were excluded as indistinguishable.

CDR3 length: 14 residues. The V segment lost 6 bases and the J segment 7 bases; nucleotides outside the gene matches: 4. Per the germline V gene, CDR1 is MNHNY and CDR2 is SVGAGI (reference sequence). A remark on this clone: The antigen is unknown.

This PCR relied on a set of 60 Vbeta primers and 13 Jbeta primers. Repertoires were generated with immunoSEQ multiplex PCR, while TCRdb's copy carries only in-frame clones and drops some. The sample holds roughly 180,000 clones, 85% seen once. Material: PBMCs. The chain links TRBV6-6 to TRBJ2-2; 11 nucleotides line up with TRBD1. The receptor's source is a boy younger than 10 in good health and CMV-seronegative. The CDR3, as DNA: TGTGCCAGCAGCGGGACAGGGGGAGTCGGGGAGCTGTTTTTT. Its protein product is CASSGTGGVGELFF.